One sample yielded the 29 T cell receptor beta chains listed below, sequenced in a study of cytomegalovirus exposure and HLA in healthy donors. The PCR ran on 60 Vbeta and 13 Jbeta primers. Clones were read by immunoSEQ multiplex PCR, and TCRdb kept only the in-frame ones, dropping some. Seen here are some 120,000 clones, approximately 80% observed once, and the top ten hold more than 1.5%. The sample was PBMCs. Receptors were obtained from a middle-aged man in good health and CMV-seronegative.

The CDR3 region has the DNA TGTGCCTGGAGTGTATTTTCTACTCGTGAGGGGGCACCCTACGAGCAGTACTTC. Encoded protein: CAWSVFSTREGAPYEQYF. This chain joins TRBV30 and TRBJ2-7; 7 bases are shared with TRBD1. Germline CDR1 and CDR2: GTSNPN and SVGIG (reference sequence). This CDR3 contains 18 residues. V lost 0 bases, J lost 2 bases, and 16 bases stayed unmatched.

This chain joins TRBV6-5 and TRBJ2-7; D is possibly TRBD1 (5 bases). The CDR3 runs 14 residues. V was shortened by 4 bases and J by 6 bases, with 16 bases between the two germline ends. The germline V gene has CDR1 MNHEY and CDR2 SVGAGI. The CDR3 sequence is CASSSASQGGEQYF. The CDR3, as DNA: TGTGCCAGCAGTTCCGCGTCCCAGGGTGGCGAGCAGTACTTC.

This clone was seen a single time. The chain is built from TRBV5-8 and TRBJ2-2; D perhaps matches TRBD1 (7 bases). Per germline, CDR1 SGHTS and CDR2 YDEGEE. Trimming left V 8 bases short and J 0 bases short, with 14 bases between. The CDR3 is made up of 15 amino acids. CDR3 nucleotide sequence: TGTGCCAGTGCCAGGGGGGCCTCGAACACCGGGGAGCTGTTTTTT. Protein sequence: CASARGASNTGELFF.

The CDR3 DNA reads as TGTGCCAGCAGCTTAACGAAACTAGCGGGAGGGTCCTACAATGAGCAGTTCTTC. Residues: CASSLTKLAGGSYNEQFF. The genes are TRBV7-3 and TRBJ2-1, with 13 bases matching TRBD2. CDR1 is SGHTA, CDR2 FQGTGA, per germline. Trimming took 0 bases from V and 1 from J; bases not matched to a gene: 3. The CDR3 is made up of 18 amino acids.

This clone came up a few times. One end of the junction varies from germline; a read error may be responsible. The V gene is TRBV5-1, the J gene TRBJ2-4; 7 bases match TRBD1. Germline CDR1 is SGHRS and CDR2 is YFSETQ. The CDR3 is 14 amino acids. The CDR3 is CASSFGTEGNSQYF. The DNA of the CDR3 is TGCGCCAGCAGCTTCGGGACAGAAGGTAACAGTCAGTACTTC.

The CDR3 region is CSVTGTMAYEQYF. In nucleotides, the CDR3 is TGCAGCGTAACCGGGACAATGGCCTACGAGCAGTACTTC. The chain joins TRBV29-1 to TRBJ2-7; TRBD1 is a possible D gene (6 bases). Trimming stripped 6 bases from V and 2 bases from J, with 14 bases between. The germline gives CDR1 SQVTM, CDR2 ANQGSEA. The CDR3 has 13 residues.

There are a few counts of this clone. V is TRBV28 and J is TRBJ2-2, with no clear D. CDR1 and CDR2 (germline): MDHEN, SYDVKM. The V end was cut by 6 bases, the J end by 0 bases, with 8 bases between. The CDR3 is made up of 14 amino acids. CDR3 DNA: TGTGCCAGCAGGGTTGGAGCGAACACCGGGGAGCTGTTTTTT. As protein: CASRVGANTGELFF.

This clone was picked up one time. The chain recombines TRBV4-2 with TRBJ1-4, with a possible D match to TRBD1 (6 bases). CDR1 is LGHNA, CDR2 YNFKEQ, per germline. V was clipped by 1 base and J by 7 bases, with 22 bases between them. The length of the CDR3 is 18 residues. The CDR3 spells CASSQGLGRGGAGEKLFF. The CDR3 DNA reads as TGTGCCAGCAGCCAAGGGCTCGGTCGAGGGGGGGCAGGTGAAAAACTGTTTTTT.

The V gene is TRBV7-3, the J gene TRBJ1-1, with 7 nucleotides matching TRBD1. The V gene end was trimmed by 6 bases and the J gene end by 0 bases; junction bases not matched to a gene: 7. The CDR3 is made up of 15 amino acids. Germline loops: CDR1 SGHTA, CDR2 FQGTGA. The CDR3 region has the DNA TGTGCCAGCAGACCGACAGGGCGAGTGAACACTGAAGCTTTCTTT. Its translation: CASRPTGRVNTEAFF.

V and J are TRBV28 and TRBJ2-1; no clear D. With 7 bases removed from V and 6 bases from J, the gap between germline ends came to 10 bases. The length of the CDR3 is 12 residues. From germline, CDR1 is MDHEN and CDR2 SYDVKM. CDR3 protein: CASTPQANEQFF. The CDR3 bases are TGTGCCAGCACCCCCCAGGCCAATGAGCAGTTCTTC.

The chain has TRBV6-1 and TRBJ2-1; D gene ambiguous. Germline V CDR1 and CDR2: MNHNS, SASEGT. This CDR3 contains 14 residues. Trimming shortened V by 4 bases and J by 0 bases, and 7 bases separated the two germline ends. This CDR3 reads CASSVPSSYNEQFF. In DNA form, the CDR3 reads TGTGCCAGCAGTGTGCCGAGCTCCTACAATGAGCAGTTCTTC.

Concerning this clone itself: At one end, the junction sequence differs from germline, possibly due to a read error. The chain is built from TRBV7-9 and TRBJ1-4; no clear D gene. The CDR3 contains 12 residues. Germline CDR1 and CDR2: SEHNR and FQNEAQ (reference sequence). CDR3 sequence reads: CSSSPSREKLFF. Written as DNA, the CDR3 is TGTTCCAGCAGCCCCTCTAGGGAAAAACTGTTTTTT.

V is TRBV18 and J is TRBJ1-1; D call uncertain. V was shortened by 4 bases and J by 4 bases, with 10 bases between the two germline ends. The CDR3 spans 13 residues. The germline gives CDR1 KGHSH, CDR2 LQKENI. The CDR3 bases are TGTGCCAGCTCACTTAAGGGAGGCACTGAAGCTTTCTTT. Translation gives CASSLKGGTEAFF.

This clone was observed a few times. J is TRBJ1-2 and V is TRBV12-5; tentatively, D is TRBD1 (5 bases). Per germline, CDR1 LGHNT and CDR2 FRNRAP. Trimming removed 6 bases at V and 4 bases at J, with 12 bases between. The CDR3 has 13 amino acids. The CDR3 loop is CASGPDRPYGYTF. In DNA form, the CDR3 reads TGTGCTAGTGGCCCTGACAGACCCTATGGCTACACCTTC.

The DNA of the CDR3 is TGTGCCAGCAGCACGACAGGGGAGTCCTACGAGCAGTACTTC. Encoded protein: CASSTTGESYEQYF. The V call is TRBV7-9, the J call TRBJ2-5; 8 nucleotides match TRBD1. With the DNA end fitting TRBJ2-7 better, the J assignment may be wrong. The germline CDR1 and CDR2 sequences are SEHNR and FQNEAQ (reference sequence). CDR3 length: 14 amino acids.

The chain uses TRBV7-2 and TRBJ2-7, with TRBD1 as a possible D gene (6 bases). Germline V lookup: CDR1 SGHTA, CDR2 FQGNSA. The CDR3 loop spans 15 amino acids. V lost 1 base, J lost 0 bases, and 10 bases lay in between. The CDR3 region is CASSLGSGASYEQYF. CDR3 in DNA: TGTGCCAGCAGCTTAGGTTCAGGGGCCTCCTACGAGCAGTACTTC.

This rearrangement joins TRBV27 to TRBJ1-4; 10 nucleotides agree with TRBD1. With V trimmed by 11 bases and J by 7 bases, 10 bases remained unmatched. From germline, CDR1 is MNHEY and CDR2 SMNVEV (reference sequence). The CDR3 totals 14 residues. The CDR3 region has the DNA TGTGCCGCTTTACCGGGACAGGGGATTGAAAAACTGTTTTTT. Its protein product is CAALPGQGIEKLFF.

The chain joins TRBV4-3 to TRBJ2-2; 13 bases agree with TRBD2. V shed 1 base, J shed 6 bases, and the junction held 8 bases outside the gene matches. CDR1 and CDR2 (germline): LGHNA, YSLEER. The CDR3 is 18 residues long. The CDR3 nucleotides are TGCGCCAGCAGCCAAGTGGCCCGGACTAGCGGGAGTGCCGGGGAGCTGTTTTTT. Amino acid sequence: CASSQVARTSGSAGELFF.

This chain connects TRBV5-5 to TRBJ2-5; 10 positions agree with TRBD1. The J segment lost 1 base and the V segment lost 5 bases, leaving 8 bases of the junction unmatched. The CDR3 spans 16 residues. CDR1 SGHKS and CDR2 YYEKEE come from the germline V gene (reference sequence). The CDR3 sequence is CASSWDRGHPQETQYF. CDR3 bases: TGTGCCAGCAGTTGGGACAGGGGTCACCCCCAAGAGACCCAGTACTTC. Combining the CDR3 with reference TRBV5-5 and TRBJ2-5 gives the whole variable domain DAGVTQSPTHLIKTRGQQVTLRCSPISGHKSVSWYQQVLGQGPQFIFQYYEKEERGRGNFPDRFSARQFPNYSSELNVNALLLGDSALYLCASSWDRGHPQETQYFGPGTRLLVL.

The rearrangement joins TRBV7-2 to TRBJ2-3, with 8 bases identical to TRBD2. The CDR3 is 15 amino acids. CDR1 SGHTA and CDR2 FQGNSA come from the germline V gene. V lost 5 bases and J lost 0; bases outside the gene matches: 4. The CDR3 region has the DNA TGTGCCAGCAGCAGAGTAGCGGGGAGCACAGATACGCAGTATTTT. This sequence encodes CASSRVAGSTDTQYF.

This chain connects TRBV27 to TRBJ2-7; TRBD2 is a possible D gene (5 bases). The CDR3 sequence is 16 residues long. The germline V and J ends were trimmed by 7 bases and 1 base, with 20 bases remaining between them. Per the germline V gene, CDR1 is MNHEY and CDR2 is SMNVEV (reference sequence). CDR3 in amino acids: CASKPLGVSESYEQYF. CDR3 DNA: TGTGCCAGCAAACCCCTCGGGGTGAGTGAGTCCTACGAGCAGTACTTC.

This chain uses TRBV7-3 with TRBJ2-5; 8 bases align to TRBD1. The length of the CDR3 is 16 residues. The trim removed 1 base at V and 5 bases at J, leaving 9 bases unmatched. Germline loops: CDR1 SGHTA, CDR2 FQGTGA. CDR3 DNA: TGTGCCAGCAGCTTAATGGCAGGGGGCTTCGGGGAGACCCAGTACTTC. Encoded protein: CASSLMAGGFGETQYF.

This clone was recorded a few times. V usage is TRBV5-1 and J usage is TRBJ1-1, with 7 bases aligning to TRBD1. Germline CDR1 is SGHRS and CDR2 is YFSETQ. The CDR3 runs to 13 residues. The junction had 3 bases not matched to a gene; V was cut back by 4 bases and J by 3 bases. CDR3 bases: TGCGCCAGCAGCCCACAGGGGTACACTGAAGCTTTCTTT. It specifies CASSPQGYTEAFF.

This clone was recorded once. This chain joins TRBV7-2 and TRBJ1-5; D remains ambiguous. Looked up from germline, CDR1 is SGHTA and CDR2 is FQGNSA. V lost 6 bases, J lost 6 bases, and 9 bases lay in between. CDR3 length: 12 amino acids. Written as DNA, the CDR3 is TGTGCCAGCAGTATGGTGGCTCAGCCCCAGCATTTT. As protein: CASSMVAQPQHF.

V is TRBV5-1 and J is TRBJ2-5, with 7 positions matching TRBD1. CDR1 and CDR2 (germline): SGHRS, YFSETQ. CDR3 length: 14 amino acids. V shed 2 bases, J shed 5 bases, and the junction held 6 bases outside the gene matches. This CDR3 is CASSLDRVKETQYF. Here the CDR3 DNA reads TGCGCCAGCAGCTTAGACAGGGTGAAGGAGACCCAGTACTTC.

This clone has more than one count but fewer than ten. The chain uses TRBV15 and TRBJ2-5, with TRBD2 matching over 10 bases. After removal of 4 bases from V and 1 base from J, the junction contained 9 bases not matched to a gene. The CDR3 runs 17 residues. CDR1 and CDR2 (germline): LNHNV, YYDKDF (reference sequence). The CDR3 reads CATSMGLAGDLQETQYF. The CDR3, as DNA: TGTGCCACCAGCATGGGTCTAGCGGGGGACCTCCAAGAGACCCAGTACTTC.

CDR3 sequence: CASSPRGTEAFF. CDR3 coding DNA: TGTGCCAGCAGTCCTCGGGGGACTGAAGCTTTCTTT. The rearrangement joins TRBV27 to TRBJ1-1; TRBD1 might be the D (5 bases). The CDR3 totals 12 residues. Germline loops: CDR1 MNHEY, CDR2 SMNVEV (reference sequence). V gave up 5 bases and J gave up 5 bases, with 9 bases separating them.

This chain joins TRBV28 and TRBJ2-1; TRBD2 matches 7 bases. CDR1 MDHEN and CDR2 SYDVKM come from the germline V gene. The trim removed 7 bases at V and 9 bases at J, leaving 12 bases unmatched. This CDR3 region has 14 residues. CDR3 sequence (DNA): TGTGCCAGCATAGAGGGAGGGCGGTCGGTTGAGCAGTTCTTC. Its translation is CASIEGGRSVEQFF.

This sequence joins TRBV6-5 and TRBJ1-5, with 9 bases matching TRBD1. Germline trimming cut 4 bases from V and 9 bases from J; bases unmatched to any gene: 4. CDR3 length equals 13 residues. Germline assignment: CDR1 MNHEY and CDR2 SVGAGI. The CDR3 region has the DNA TGTGCCAGCAGTTTCCGACAGGGGGGGCCCCAGCATTTT. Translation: CASSFRQGGPQHF.